These 24 T cell receptor beta chains were sequenced from one sample in a study of T cell responses to AZD1222 COVID-19 vaccine. Clones were read by immunoSEQ multiplex PCR, and TCRdb kept only the in-frame ones, dropping some. Of some 130,000 clones in the sample, around nine tenths were seen once. The specimen was peripheral blood, collected on day 0 of AZD1222 vaccination. The origin of the receptors is an adult in good health.

This clone has a single count. J is TRBJ1-2 and V is TRBV15, with TRBD1 identical over 9 bases. V shed 6 bases and J 1 base; nucleotides not matched to a gene: 6. Germline-derived CDR1 and CDR2 are LNHNV and YYDKDF (reference sequence). The CDR3 is 15 amino acids. The CDR3 DNA follows: TGTGCCACCAGGGCGGGACAGGGCTTTAACTATGGCTACACCTTC. Its translation is CATRAGQGFNYGYTF. The full variable domain, in which reference TRBV15 and TRBJ1-2 provide the parts outside the CDR3, is DAMVIQNPRYQVTQFGKPVTLSCSQTLNHNVMYWYQQKSSQAPKLLFHYYDKDFNNEADTPDNFQSRRPNTSFCFLDIRSPGLGDTAMYLCATRAGQGFNYGYTFGSGTRLTVV.

This clone appeared a single time. The rearrangement joins TRBV5-1 to TRBJ2-7, with no clear D. V lost 6 bases to trimming and J lost 0 bases, with 4 bases between them. CDR1 and CDR2 from the germline V gene are SGHRS and YFSETQ. The CDR3 runs 11 residues. The CDR3 DNA sequence: TGCGCCAGCACGAGCTCCTACGAGCAGTACTTC. Translating gives CASTSSYEQYF.

The chain uses TRBV18 and TRBJ1-1, with D perhaps TRBD1 (6 bases). The CDR3 runs 12 residues. Germline V lookup: CDR1 KGHSH, CDR2 LQKENI. V was pared by 3 bases and J by 5 bases, with 7 bases between. The CDR3 bases are TGTGCCAGCTCACCTCAGGGGACTGAAGCTTTCTTT. Residues: CASSPQGTEAFF.

The CDR3 DNA reads as TGTGCCAGCTCACCACCGACGGGGGCCCGGGGCGAGCAGTACTTC. It yields the protein CASSPPTGARGEQYF. The chain uses TRBV18 and TRBJ2-7; D assignment may be TRBD1 or TRBD2 (6 bases each). Per germline, CDR1 KGHSH and CDR2 LQKENI. The CDR3 is 15 amino acids. The ends were cut back, 0 bases at V and 6 bases at J, with 15 bases in the middle.

This sequence joins TRBV15 and TRBJ1-5, with D tentatively TRBD1 (5 bases). Germline V gene data show CDR1 as LNHNV and CDR2 as YYDKDF (reference sequence). The ends were cut back, 4 bases at V and 6 bases at J, with 10 bases in the middle. The CDR3 is made up of 13 amino acids. CDR3 bases: TGTGCCACCAGCACCCGCCAGGGTCAGCCCCAGCATTTT. This codes for CATSTRQGQPQHF. The whole variable domain, filled in from reference TRBV15 and TRBJ1-5, reads DAMVIQNPRYQVTQFGKPVTLSCSQTLNHNVMYWYQQKSSQAPKLLFHYYDKDFNNEADTPDNFQSRRPNTSFCFLDIRSPGLGDTAMYLCATSTRQGQPQHFGDGTRLSIL.

Of note for this clone: The same CDR3 can be traced to other DNA sequences in this sample. V gene TRBV19 combines with J gene TRBJ1-2; D ambiguous. The CDR3 runs to 11 residues. The V and J ends lost 5 bases and 8 bases respectively, with 9 bases between them. CDR1 and CDR2 (germline): LNHDA, SQIVND (reference sequence). The CDR3 bases are TGTGCCAGTAGTTTGGGGTACGGCTACACCTTC. Translation gives CASSLGYGYTF.

This clone has just one count. The chain joins TRBV30 to TRBJ2-1; the match to TRBD2 covers 7 bases. V gave up 0 bases and J gave up 3 bases; unmatched junction bases: 2. Germline V gene sequence: CDR1 GTSNPN, CDR2 SVGIG (reference sequence). The CDR3 has 14 residues. This CDR3 reads CAWSVRGDYNEQFF. The CDR3 DNA follows: TGTGCCTGGAGTGTACGGGGGGACTACAATGAGCAGTTCTTC.

The rearrangement joins TRBV5-5 to TRBJ1-3; D gene uncertain. Looked up from germline, CDR1 is SGHKS and CDR2 is YYEKEE (reference sequence). This CDR3 is built from 16 residues. Trimming pared 2 bases from V and 3 bases from J, leaving 15 bases between. CDR3 loop: CASSLSPVGDGNTIYF. CDR3 nucleotide sequence: TGTGCCAGCAGCTTATCGCCGGTCGGGGATGGAAACACCATATATTTT. Together with reference TRBV5-5 and TRBJ1-3, the CDR3 gives the full variable domain: DAGVTQSPTHLIKTRGQQVTLRCSPISGHKSVSWYQQVLGQGPQFIFQYYEKEERGRGNFPDRFSARQFPNYSSELNVNALLLGDSALYLCASSLSPVGDGNTIYFGEGSWLTVV.

This clone has a single count. The rearrangement joins TRBV25-1 to TRBJ2-3, with a weak D call TRBD1 (7 bases). CDR3 length: 16 amino acids. V lost 3 bases and J 3 bases, leaving 16 bases between the germline ends. Germline lookup yields CDR1 MGHDK and CDR2 SYGVNS. The CDR3 DNA reads as TGTGCCAGCAGTGACCCTAGGCAGGGGGGAACAGATACGCAGTATTTT. Its translation is CASSDPRQGGTDTQYF.

The V and J genes are TRBV28 and TRBJ1-2; weak D call: TRBD1 (5 bases). The CDR3 totals 19 residues. V was clipped by 3 bases and J by 2 bases, with 25 bases between them. The V gene's germline CDR1 is MDHEN and CDR2 SYDVKM. CDR3: CASSFSGFGAHLPNYGYTF. CDR3 nucleotide sequence: TGTGCCAGCAGTTTTAGTGGTTTTGGGGCTCACCTGCCCAACTATGGCTACACCTTC.

The chain combines TRBV18 with TRBJ1-2, with 8 bases that match TRBD1. The CDR3 length is 15 residues. Trimming removed 3 bases from V and 8 bases from J; junction bases left unmatched: 11. Germline loops: CDR1 KGHSH, CDR2 LQKENI. In DNA form, the CDR3 reads TGTGCCAGCTCACCGAGCCAGACAGGGGTTAGGGGCTACACCTTC. Translating it yields CASSPSQTGVRGYTF.

This clone was observed a single time. This chain joins TRBV5-4 and TRBJ2-3; unclear D gene. Germline-derived CDR1 and CDR2 are SGHNT and YYREEE (reference sequence). The CDR3 has 13 amino acids. The V and J ends lost 2 bases and 3 bases respectively, with 7 bases between them. DNA for the CDR3: TGTGCCAGCAGCTTAATGGGGACAGATACGCAGTATTTT. This encodes CASSLMGTDTQYF.

This rearrangement joins TRBV28 to TRBJ1-5; a possible D gene is TRBD1 (5 bases). This CDR3 is built from 13 residues. Germline CDR1 reads MDHEN; CDR2 reads SYDVKM. The CDR3 DNA follows: TGTGGCACCAGCATAAGGGACGGACAGCCCCAGCATTTT. This translates into CGTSIRDGQPQHF.

The count of this clone is one. This chain uses TRBV7-2 with TRBJ1-3; 7 bases agree with TRBD1. V was clipped by 5 bases and J by 2 bases; unmatched bases: 12. The length of the CDR3 is 17 residues. CDR1 SGHTA and CDR2 FQGNSA come from the germline V gene. CDR3 amino acids: CASSAQTGFLPGNTIYF. For the CDR3, the DNA is TGTGCCAGCAGCGCCCAGACAGGGTTCCTTCCTGGAAACACCATATATTTT.

V usage is TRBV6-5 and J usage is TRBJ2-2; TRBD2 might be the D (6 bases). Per the germline V gene, CDR1 is MNHEY and CDR2 is SVGAGI. The V end was cut by 7 bases, the J end by 6 bases, with 15 bases between. The CDR3 runs 14 residues. The CDR3 DNA is TGTGCCAGCACGGACGGGGGTTTCGCCGGGGAGCTGTTTTTT. Translated: CASTDGGFAGELFF.

This clone was seen just once. This rearrangement joins TRBV5-1 to TRBJ2-7; TRBD1 matches at 9 bases. This CDR3 is 16 amino acids long. Trimming took 0 bases from V and 5 from J; bases not matched to a gene: 9. Germline-derived CDR1 and CDR2 are SGHRS and YFSETQ. Here the CDR3 reads CASSLAVGTGSDEQYF. As DNA, the CDR3 is TGCGCCAGCAGCTTGGCCGTAGGGACAGGGTCCGACGAGCAGTACTTC. The full variable domain, completed using reference TRBV5-1 and TRBJ2-7, is KAGVTQTPRYLIKTRGQQVTLSCSPISGHRSVSWYQQTPGQGLQFLFEYFSETQRNKGNFPGRFSGRQFSNSRSEMNVSTLELGDSALYLCASSLAVGTGSDEQYFGPGTRLTVT.

The chain combines TRBV4-3 with TRBJ1-2; D call uncertain. Germline V gene data show CDR1 as LGHNA and CDR2 as YSLEER. The CDR3 has 15 amino acids. V gave up 2 bases and J gave up 3 bases, with 13 bases separating them. The CDR3 bases are TGCGCCAGCAGCCAATCTCCGGGGAGCTACTATGGCTACACCTTC. Residues: CASSQSPGSYYGYTF.

Only one count was recorded for this clone. This rearrangement joins TRBV3-1 (or the pseudogene TRBV3-2) to TRBJ1-2; D possibly corresponds to TRBD1 (5 bases). This CDR3 has 12 amino acids. Germline V lookup: CDR1 LGHDT, CDR2 YNNKEL (reference sequence). Trimming removed 1 base from V and 7 bases from J, with 7 bases in between. This CDR3 is CASSQAGAGYTF. CDR3 coding DNA: TGTGCCAGCAGCCAAGCCGGGGCTGGCTACACCTTC.

In DNA, the CDR3 is TGTGCCAGCAGCAATTGGGGGGAGTGTAGCAATCAGCCCCAGCATTTT. Protein product: CASSNWGECSNQPQHF. This chain joins TRBV21-1 and TRBJ1-5. TRBV21-1 is marked as a pseudogene. This CDR3 has 16 residues.

The chain employs TRBV10-3 and TRBJ1-1; no clear D. V was shortened by 4 bases and J by 8 bases, with 11 bases between the two germline ends. There are 12 residues in the CDR3. Per germline, CDR1 ENHRY and CDR2 SYGVKD. The CDR3 sequence is CAISGQSREAFF. As DNA, the CDR3 is TGTGCCATCAGTGGACAATCCAGGGAAGCTTTCTTT.

This chain links TRBV2 with TRBJ2-7, with TRBD1 as a possible D gene (6 bases). Trimming stripped 3 bases from V and 1 base from J, with 7 bases between. The CDR3 extends over 13 amino acids. Germline CDR1 is SNHLY and CDR2 is FYNNEI. CDR3 loop: CASSDTGSYEQYF. The CDR3 nucleotides read TGTGCCAGCAGTGATACAGGGTCCTACGAGCAGTACTTC.

This chain links TRBV5-6 with TRBJ2-3; D may be TRBD2 (5 bases). Per germline, CDR1 SGHDT and CDR2 YYEEEE. The CDR3 has 14 residues. Trimming removed 2 bases from V and 5 bases from J, with 12 bases in between. CDR3 sequence reads: CASSLTPAGDTQYF. The CDR3, as DNA: TGTGCCAGCAGCTTAACCCCGGCGGGAGATACGCAGTATTTT.

The chain uses TRBV3-1 (or the pseudogene TRBV3-2) and TRBJ1-5, with a tentative D call TRBD1 (6 bases). Germline V gene sequence: CDR1 LGHDT, CDR2 YNNKEL (reference sequence). This CDR3 has 17 residues. V was clipped by 1 base and J by 1 base, with 14 bases between them. In nucleotides, the CDR3 is TGTGCCAGCAGCCAAGGGGGCGGGGGCTGGAGCAATCAGCCCCAGCATTTT. This sequence encodes CASSQGGGGWSNQPQHF.

The DNA of the CDR3 is TGTGCCAGTAGCCCGAAGGGGGCGAGCCCCGGGGAGCTGTTTTTT. As protein: CASSPKGASPGELFF. The chain is built from TRBV19 and TRBJ2-2, with 7 positions matching TRBD1. The CDR3 extends over 15 amino acids. J gave up 6 bases and V 6 bases, and 10 bases lay outside the gene matches. In germline, CDR1 is LNHDA, CDR2 SQIVND (reference sequence).